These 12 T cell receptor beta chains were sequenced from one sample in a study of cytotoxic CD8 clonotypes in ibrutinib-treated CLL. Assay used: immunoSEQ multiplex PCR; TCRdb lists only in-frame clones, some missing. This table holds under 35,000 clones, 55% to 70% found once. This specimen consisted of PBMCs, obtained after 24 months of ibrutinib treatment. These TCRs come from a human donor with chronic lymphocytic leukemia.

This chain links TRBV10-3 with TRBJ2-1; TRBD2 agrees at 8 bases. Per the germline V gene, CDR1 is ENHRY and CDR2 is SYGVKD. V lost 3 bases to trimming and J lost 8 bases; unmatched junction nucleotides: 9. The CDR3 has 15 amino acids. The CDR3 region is CAISDPGRGGHEQFF. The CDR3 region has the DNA TGTGCCATCAGTGACCCCGGGAGGGGAGGGCATGAGCAGTTCTTC.

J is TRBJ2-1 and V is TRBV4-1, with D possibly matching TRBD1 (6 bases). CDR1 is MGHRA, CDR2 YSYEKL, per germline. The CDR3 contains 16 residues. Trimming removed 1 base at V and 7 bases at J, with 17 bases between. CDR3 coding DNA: TGCGCCAGCAGCCAAGGGTTCGACAGGTACAGGAATGAGCAGTTCTTC. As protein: CASSQGFDRYRNEQFF.

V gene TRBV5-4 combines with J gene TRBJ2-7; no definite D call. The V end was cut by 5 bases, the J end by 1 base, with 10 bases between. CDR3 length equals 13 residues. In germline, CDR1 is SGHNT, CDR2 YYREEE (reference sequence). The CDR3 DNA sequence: TGTGCCAGCAGTATTGCCAGATCCTACGAGCAGTACTTC. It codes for CASSIARSYEQYF.

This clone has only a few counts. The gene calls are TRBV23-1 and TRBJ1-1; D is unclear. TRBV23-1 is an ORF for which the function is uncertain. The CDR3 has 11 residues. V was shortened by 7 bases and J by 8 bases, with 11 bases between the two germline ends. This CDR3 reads CASKFAREAFF. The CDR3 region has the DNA TGCGCCAGCAAATTCGCCAGAGAAGCTTTCTTT.

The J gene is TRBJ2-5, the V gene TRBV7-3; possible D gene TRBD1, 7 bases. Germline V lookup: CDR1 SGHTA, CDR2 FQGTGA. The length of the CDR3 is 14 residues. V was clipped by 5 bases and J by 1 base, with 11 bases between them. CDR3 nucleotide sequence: TGTGCCAGCAGCCCAGGGGGAGGCCAAGAGACCCAGTACTTC. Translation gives CASSPGGGQETQYF.

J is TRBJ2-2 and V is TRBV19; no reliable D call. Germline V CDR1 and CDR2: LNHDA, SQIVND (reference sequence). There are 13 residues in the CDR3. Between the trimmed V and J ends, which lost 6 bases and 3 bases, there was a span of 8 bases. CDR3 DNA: TGTGCCAGTAGCTCCGACTACACCGGGGAGCTGTTTTTT. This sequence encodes CASSSDYTGELFF.

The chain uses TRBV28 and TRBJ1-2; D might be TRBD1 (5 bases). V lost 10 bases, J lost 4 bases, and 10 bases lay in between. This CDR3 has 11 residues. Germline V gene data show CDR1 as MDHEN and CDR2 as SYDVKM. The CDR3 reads CAIQGFYGYTF. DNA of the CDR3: TGTGCCATTCAGGGATTCTATGGCTACACCTTC.

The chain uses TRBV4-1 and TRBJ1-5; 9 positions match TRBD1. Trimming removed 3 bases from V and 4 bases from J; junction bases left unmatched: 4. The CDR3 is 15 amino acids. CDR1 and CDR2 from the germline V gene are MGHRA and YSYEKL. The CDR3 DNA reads TGCGCCAGCAGCCAGGGACAGGGATGGAATCAGCCCCAGCATTTT. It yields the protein CASSQGQGWNQPQHF.

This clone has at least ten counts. The CDR3, as DNA: TGTGCCAGCAGCTTAGAGGGGCCCCTCTACGAGCAGTACTTC. Residues: CASSLEGPLYEQYF. V and J are TRBV11-2 and TRBJ2-7, with D tentatively TRBD1 (5 bases). Per the germline V gene, CDR1 is SGHAT and CDR2 is FQNNGV. Trimming left V 0 bases short and J 3 bases short, with 9 bases between. The CDR3 extends over 14 amino acids.

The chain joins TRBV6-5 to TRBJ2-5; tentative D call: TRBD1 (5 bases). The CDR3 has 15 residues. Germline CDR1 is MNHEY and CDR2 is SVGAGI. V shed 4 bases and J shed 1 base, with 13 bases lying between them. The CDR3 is CASSFGRGSQETQYF. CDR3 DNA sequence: TGTGCCAGCAGTTTTGGAAGGGGCTCCCAAGAGACCCAGTACTTC.

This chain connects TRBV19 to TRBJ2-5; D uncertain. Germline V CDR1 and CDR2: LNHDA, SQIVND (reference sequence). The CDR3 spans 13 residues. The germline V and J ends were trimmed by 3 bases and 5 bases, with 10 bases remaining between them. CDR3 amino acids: CASSIRVRETQYF. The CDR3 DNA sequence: TGTGCCAGTAGTATTAGGGTCCGCGAGACCCAGTACTTC.

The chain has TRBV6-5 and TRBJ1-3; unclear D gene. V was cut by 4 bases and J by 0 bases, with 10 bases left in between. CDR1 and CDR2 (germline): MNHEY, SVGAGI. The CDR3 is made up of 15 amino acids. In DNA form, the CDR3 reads TGTGCCAGCAGTTTTCCCGTACCCTCTGGAAACACCATATATTTT. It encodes CASSFPVPSGNTIYF.